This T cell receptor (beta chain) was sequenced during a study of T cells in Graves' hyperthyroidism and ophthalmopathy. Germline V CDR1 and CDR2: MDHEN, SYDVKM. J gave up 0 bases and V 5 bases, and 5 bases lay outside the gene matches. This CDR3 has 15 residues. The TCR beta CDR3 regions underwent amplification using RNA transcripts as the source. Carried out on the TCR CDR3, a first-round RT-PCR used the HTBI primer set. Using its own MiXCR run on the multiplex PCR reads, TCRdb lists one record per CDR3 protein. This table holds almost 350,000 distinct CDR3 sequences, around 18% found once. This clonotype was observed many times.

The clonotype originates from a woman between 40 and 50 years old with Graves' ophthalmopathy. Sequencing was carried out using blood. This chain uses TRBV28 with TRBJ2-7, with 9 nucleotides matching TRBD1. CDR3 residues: CASSAGTGSSYEQYF. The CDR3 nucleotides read TGTGCCAGCAGTGCCGGGACAGGGAGCTCCTACGAGCAGTACTTC.